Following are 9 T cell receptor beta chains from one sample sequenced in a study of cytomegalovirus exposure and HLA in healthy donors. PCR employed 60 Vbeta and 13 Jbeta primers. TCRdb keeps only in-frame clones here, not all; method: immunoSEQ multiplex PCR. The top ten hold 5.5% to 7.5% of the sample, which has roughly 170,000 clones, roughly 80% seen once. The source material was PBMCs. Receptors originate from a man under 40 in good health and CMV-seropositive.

The CDR3 sequence: CASSLKGDNEAFF. The CDR3 nucleotides are TGTGCCAGCAGCTTGAAGGGGGATAATGAAGCTTTCTTT. The chain has TRBV5-4 and TRBJ1-1; a weak D match, TRBD1 (6 bases). The CDR3 loop spans 13 amino acids. The V end was cut by 1 base, the J end by 7 bases, with 11 bases between. Germline V lookup: CDR1 SGHNT, CDR2 YYREEE (reference sequence).

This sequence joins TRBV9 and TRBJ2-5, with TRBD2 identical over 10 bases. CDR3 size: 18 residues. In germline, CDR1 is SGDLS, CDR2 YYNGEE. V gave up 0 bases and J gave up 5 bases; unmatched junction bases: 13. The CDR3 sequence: CASSVDPSGSVTLETQYF. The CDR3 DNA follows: TGTGCCAGCAGCGTAGACCCTAGCGGGAGTGTTACCTTGGAGACCCAGTACTTC.

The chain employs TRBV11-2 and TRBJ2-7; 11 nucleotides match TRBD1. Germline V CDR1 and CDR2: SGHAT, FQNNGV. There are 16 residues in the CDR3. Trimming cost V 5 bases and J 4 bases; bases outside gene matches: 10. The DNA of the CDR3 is TGTGCCAGCAGCCACGCCCGGGACAGGGGGAAATACGAGCAGTACTTC. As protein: CASSHARDRGKYEQYF.

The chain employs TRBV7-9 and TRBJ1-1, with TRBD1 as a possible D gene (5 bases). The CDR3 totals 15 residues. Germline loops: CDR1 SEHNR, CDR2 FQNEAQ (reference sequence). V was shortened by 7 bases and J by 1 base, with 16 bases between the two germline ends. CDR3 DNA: TGTGCCAGCACCAATTCGGGGGGAGCGAACACTGAAGCTTTCTTT. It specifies CASTNSGGANTEAFF.

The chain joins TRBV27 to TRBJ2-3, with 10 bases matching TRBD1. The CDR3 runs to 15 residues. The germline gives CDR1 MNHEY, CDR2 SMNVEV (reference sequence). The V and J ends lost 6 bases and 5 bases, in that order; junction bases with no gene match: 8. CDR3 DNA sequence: TGTGCCAGCAGATTGGCGGGACAGGGGTTAGATACGCAGTATTTT. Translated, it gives CASRLAGQGLDTQYF.

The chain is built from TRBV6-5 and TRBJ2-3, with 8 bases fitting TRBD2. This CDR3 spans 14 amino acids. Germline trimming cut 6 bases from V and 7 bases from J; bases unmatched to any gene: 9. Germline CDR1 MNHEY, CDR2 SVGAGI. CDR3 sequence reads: CASRGTRSPYTQYF. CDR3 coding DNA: TGTGCCAGCAGAGGGACTAGATCCCCATATACGCAGTATTTT.

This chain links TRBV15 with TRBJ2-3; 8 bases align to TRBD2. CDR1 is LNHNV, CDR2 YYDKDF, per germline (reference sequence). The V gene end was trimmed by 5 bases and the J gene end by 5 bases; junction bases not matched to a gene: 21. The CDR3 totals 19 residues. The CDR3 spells CATSSRLPSSGGRGDTQYF. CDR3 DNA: TGTGCCACCAGCTCTCGACTACCGTCGTCGGGAGGGAGGGGAGATACGCAGTATTTT.

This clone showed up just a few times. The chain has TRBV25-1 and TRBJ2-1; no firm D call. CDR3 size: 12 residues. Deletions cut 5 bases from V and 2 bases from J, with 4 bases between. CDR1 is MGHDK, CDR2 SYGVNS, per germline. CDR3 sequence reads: CASSSTYNEQFF. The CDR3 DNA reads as TGTGCCAGCAGTTCAACCTACAATGAGCAGTTCTTC. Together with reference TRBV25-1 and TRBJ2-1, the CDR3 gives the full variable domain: EADIYQTPRYLVIGTGKKITLECSQTMGHDKMYWYQQDPGMELHLIHYSYGVNSTEKGDLSSESTVSRIRTEHFPLTLESARPSHTSQYLCASSSTYNEQFFGPGTRLTVL.

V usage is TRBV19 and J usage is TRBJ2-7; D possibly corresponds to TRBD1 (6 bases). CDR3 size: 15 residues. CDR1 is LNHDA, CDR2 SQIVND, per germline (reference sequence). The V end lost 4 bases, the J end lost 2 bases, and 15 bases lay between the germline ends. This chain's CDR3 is CASSRQRGGPYEQYF. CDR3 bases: TGTGCCAGTAGTAGACAGAGAGGGGGACCCTACGAGCAGTACTTC.